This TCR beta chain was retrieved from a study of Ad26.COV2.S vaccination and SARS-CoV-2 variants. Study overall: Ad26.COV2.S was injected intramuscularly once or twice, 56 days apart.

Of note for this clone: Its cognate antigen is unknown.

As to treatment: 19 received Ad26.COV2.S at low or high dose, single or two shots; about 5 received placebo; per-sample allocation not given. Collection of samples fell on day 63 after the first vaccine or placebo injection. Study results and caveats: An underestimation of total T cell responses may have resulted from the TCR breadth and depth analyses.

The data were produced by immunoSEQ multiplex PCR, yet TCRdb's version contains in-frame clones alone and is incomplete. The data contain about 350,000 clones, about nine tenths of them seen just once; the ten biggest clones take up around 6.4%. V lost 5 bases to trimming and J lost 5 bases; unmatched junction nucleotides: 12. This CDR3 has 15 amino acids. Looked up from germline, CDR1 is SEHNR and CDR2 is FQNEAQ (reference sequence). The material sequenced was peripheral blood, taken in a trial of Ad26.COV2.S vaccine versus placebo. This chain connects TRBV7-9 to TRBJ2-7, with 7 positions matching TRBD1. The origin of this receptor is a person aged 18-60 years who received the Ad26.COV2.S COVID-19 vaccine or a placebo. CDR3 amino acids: CASSEQGGASDEQYF. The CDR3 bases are TGTGCCAGCAGCGAACAAGGGGGCGCATCCGACGAGCAGTACTTC.